Sequencing of this TCR beta chain was carried out in a study of control samples from healthy donors and cancer patients. Germline CDR1 is KGHSH and CDR2 is LQKENI. V dropped 6 bases and J dropped 1 base, with 10 bases sitting between them. The CDR3 is made up of 13 amino acids. Sequencing used immunoSEQ multiplex PCR; TCRdb keeps in-frame clones, though not all of them. Here the sample spans about 75,000 clones, 85% to 95% being singletons. The TCR sequence derives from a woman aged 35 to 49 in good health. This rearrangement joins TRBV18 to TRBJ2-7; D might be TRBD2 (6 bases). Material for sequencing was blood. CDR3 sequence: CASSLSGSYEQYF. CDR3 sequence (DNA): TGTGCCAGCTCCCTTAGCGGATCCTACGAGCAGTACTTC.